This TCR beta chain emerged from a study of CXCR3-negative and CXCR3-positive naive CD8 T cells. About the study: Summed over all libraries, TRB reads came to about 130 million, with about 1.5 +/- 0.3 million per library. Whole-study findings and limits: When CXCR3-positive naive cells were set against CXCR3-negative naive cells, the former had more hydrophobic TRB CDR3s. Each naive subset displayed comparably high diversity, whereas memory CD8+ cells displayed much lower diversity. Both naive subsets carried similar amounts of surface CD5, so TCR strength was inferred from TRB CDR3 properties.

A remark on this clonotype: Its specificity is unknown.

Germline CDR1 MNHEY, CDR2 SVGEGT. This CDR3 has 16 amino acids. Naive CD8+ T cells were CD45RO-CCR7+CD27+CD95-. UMI labels and 5' RACE were used to prepare the TRB cDNA libraries. Following a re-call of the 5' RACE reads, TCRdb has one entry per CDR3 protein and lacks DNA. The sample table sets out 100,000 or so distinct CDR3 sequences. The TCR originated in a human donor in good health. Some clones in this sample may be carry-over from other donors' samples. Sequencing was carried out using naive CXCR3+ CD8+ T cells from blood. Stated subset: CD45RO-CCR7+CD27+CD95- naive CD8+ T cells expressing CXCR3 (TNR3+). The gene calls are TRBV6-2 or TRBV6-3 and TRBJ2-7; TCRdb designates TRBD2, a call that cannot be tested without DNA. This CDR3 reads CASRLRGRSDSYEQYF.